This TCR beta chain derives from a study of T cell responses to AZD1222 COVID-19 vaccine. Findings and caveats of the study: Baseline seropositives among AZD1222 recipients totaled only six or seven. Clonal diversity may have been underestimated in mostly white British donors. Two AZD1222 administrations were followed by greater Spike-specific TCR breadth and depth. Scientists sampled the repertoires only once the peak T cell response had passed.

A note on this clone: Its antigen is as yet unknown.

Profiling relied on immunoSEQ multiplex PCR, and the TCRdb table lists in-frame clones only, not all of them. The table includes approximately 150,000 clones, roughly 92% detected once. Per germline, CDR1 MNHEY and CDR2 SMNVEV (reference sequence). The CDR3 consists of 15 residues. V was pared by 5 bases and J by 4 bases, with 9 bases of the junction left unmatched. This receptor was taken from an adult who received the AZD1222 COVID-19 vaccine. The starting material was peripheral blood, obtained 28 days after the second AZD1222 dose. The rearrangement uses TRBV27 and TRBJ2-3; 7 bases map to TRBD2. The CDR3 region has the DNA TGTGCCAGCAGTCGCCCTCTAGGGAGGGCAGATACGCAGTATTTT. Protein product: CASSRPLGRADTQYF.